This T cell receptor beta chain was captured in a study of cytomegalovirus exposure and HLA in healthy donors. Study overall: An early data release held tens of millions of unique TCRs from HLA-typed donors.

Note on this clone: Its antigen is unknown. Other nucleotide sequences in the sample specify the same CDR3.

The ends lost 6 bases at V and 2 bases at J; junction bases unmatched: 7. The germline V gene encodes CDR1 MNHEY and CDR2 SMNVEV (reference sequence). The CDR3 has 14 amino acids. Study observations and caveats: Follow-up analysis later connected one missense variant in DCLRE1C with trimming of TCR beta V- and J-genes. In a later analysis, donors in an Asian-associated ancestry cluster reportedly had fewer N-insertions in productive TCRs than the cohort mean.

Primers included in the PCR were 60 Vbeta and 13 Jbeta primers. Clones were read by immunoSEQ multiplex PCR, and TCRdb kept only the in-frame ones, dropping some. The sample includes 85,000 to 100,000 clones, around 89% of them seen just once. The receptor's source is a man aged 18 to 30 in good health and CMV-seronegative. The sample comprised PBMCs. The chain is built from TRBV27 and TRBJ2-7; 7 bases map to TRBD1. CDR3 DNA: TGTGCCAGCAGCAACAGACAGGGAGCCTACGAGCAGTACTTC. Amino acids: CASSNRQGAYEQYF.